A single sample is the source of the 16 T cell receptor beta chains below, sequenced in a study of blood T cells in healthy people across ages (dated by TCRdb to between 2015 and 2017). Receptor amplification or capture employed 5' RACE. Instrument used: Illumina HiSeq 2500. A second PCR of roughly 7 to 11 cycles was performed with a sample-barcoded 5' primer and a J-beta primer mix. TCRdb trimmed the raw reads at Q25, called clones with MiXCR and kept productive beta chains. Each record represents a unique CDR3 protein, reported with the most common genes and DNA among its rows. This sample comprises roughly 1,100,000 distinct CDR3 sequences, less than 25% of them detected only once. Jointly, the top ten make up approximately 0.71% of the sample. In addition, the sample was reused for a study of T cells of mothers and their children.

Sequenced sample: blood. Every receptor here comes from a girl aged 2-10 years in good health.

The chain carries TRBV5-1 and TRBJ2-1; TRBD2 matches at 7 bases. The CDR3 has 14 residues. CDR1 and CDR2 (germline): SGHRS, YFSETQ. With 4 bases clipped from V and 7 bases from J, the junction kept 8 bases outside the gene matches. The CDR3 region is CASSGAGLENEQFF. DNA of the CDR3: TGCGCCAGCAGCGGGGCCGGACTAGAGAATGAGCAGTTCTTC.

V is TRBV20-1 and J is TRBJ2-7; tentatively, D is TRBD1 or TRBD2 (5 bases each). Germline V gene data show CDR1 as DFQATT and CDR2 as SNEGSKA (reference sequence). The CDR3 is 13 amino acids. CDR3 in amino acids: CSARRDGSYEQYF. CDR3 DNA: TGCAGCGCGCGCCGGGACGGAAGCTACGAGCAGTACTTC.

A few counts support this clonotype. J is TRBJ2-3 and V is TRBV13, with 13 bases identical to TRBD2. The CDR3 runs 18 residues. V was clipped by 3 bases and J by 3 bases; unmatched bases: 9. CDR1 and CDR2 (germline): PRHDT, FYEKMQ (reference sequence). The CDR3 DNA reads as TGTGCCAGCAGCTTCCTGGGACTAGCGGGACAAGCGACAGATACGCAGTATTTT. Its protein is CASSFLGLAGQATDTQYF.

In its sample, this clonotype was seen a few times. V and J are TRBV29-1 and TRBJ2-2; 7 positions match TRBD1. CDR1 is SQVTM, CDR2 ANQGSEA, per germline. This CDR3 has 12 amino acids. V lost 6 bases, J lost 6 bases, and 4 bases stayed unmatched. The CDR3 here is CSVRQGPGELFF. The CDR3 DNA sequence: TGCAGCGTCAGACAGGGCCCCGGGGAGCTGTTTTTT.

This chain uses TRBV5-6 with TRBJ2-4, with D possibly TRBD2 on 5 matching bases. Germline-derived CDR1 and CDR2 are SGHDT and YYEEEE. The CDR3 extends over 13 amino acids. Trimming stripped 0 bases from V and 12 bases from J, with 13 bases between. The CDR3 reads CASSLGARDSQYF. Here the CDR3 DNA reads TGTGCCAGCAGCTTGGGGGCGAGGGATTCTCAGTACTTC. The full variable domain, in which reference TRBV5-6 and TRBJ2-4 provide the parts outside the CDR3, is DAGVTQSPTHLIKTRGQQVTLRCSPKSGHDTVSWYQQALGQGPQFIFQYYEEEERQRGNFPDRFSGHQFPNYSSELNVNALLLGDSALYLCASSLGARDSQYFGAGTRLSVL.

This clonotype was counted only a few times. The junction and the germline gene differ at one end; a read error may be behind it. The genes are TRBV7-6 and TRBJ1-4, with D possibly TRBD1 on 6 matching bases. CDR3 length equals 15 residues. CDR1 SGHVS and CDR2 FNYEAQ come from the germline V gene. Here the CDR3 reads CASSPAPGANGKLFF. The DNA of the CDR3 is TGTGCCAGCAGCCCGGCCCCGGGGGCCAATGGAAAACTGTTTTTT.

This clonotype was seen a few times. The CDR3 here is CASSLVLPETQYF. CDR3 nucleotides: TGCGCCAGCAGCCTAGTATTGCCGGAGACCCAGTACTTC. The rearrangement links TRBV5-1 to TRBJ2-5; D is unclear. The V end was cut by 4 bases, the J end by 5 bases, with 12 bases between. This CDR3 contains 13 residues. Germline V gene lookup returns CDR1 SGHRS and CDR2 YFSETQ.

The chain carries TRBV4-1 and TRBJ2-7, with 9 bases that match TRBD1. The CDR3 contains 15 residues. In germline, CDR1 is MGHRA, CDR2 YSYEKL. Unmatched junction bases numbered 12, after V lost 5 bases and J lost 7 bases. The CDR3 region has the DNA TGCGCCAGCAGCACCCCACAGGGGGCGAGGCGGGAGCAGTACTTC. This translates into CASSTPQGARREQYF.

This clonotype has more than one count but fewer than ten. This chain links TRBV9 with TRBJ1-2; 7 nucleotides agree with TRBD1. The J segment lost 8 bases and the V segment lost 3 bases, leaving 10 bases of the junction unmatched. Germline CDR1 SGDLS, CDR2 YYNGEE. The CDR3 consists of 14 residues. The CDR3 bases are TGTGCCAGCAGCGCTCCGACAGGGATGGGGGGCTACACCTTC. Translation: CASSAPTGMGGYTF.

This clonotype has more than one count but fewer than ten. This chain uses TRBV4-1 with TRBJ1-4; 7 bases fit TRBD1. In germline, CDR1 is MGHRA, CDR2 YSYEKL. The CDR3 is 16 residues long. V shed 5 bases, J shed 0 bases, and the junction held 6 bases outside the gene matches. The CDR3, as DNA: TGCGCCAGCAGCTCTCCGGGACAGACAACTAATGAAAAACTGTTTTTT. Translation gives CASSSPGQTTNEKLFF.

This clonotype was counted only a few times. The chain employs TRBV29-1 and TRBJ2-5; D gene uncertain. The germline CDR1 and CDR2 sequences are SQVTM and ANQGSEA. This CDR3 spans 13 amino acids. V was cut by 0 bases and J by 7 bases, with 12 bases left in between. The CDR3 is CSVEDGPDGTQYF. CDR3 nucleotide sequence: TGCAGCGTTGAAGATGGACCGGATGGGACCCAGTACTTC.

This clonotype was observed a few times. The V call is TRBV12-3 or TRBV12-4, the J call TRBJ2-7; D ambiguous. V was clipped by 6 bases and J by 7 bases, with 13 bases between them. The CDR3 is made up of 12 amino acids. The CDR3 DNA reads TGTGCCAGCAGCACAGCTCCCGGAGAGCAGTACTTC. Encoded protein: CASSTAPGEQYF.

This clonotype was counted between two and nine times. The chain couples TRBV7-2 to TRBJ2-2, with 7 bases fitting TRBD2. The CDR3 loop spans 14 amino acids. From germline, CDR1 is SGHTA and CDR2 FQGNSA. V lost 8 bases, J lost 7 bases, and 10 bases stayed unmatched. For the CDR3, the DNA is TGTGCCAGCTGTGGCGGGAGAGTAGGCGGGGAGCTGTTTTTT. Its protein product is CASCGGRVGGELFF.

The chain's CDR3 is CASSLSPDRGHEQYF. The CDR3 bases are TGTGCCAGCAGTTTAAGTCCGGACAGGGGGCACGAGCAGTACTTC. This chain connects TRBV28 to TRBJ2-7; TRBD1 aligns across 11 bases. J was trimmed by 5 bases and V by 2 bases; bases with no gene match: 5. The CDR3 consists of 15 residues. The germline V gene has CDR1 MDHEN and CDR2 SYDVKM.

This clonotype appeared a few times. This rearrangement joins TRBV7-9 to TRBJ2-5; 7 nucleotides align to TRBD2. V shed 2 bases and J 3 bases; nucleotides not matched to a gene: 6. Germline CDR1 and CDR2: SEHNR and FQNEAQ (reference sequence). This CDR3 is 15 amino acids long. Here the CDR3 reads CASSLLERGEETQYF. The CDR3, as DNA: TGTGCCAGCAGCTTACTCGAGCGGGGCGAAGAGACCCAGTACTTC.

CDR3 in amino acids: CASSPTGSDYGYTF. The DNA of the CDR3 is TGTGCCAGCAGCCCGACGGGGTCGGACTATGGCTACACCTTC. The chain joins TRBV5-6 to TRBJ1-2; D not resolved. This CDR3 region has 14 residues. Germline V CDR1 and CDR2: SGHDT, YYEEEE. With 4 bases removed from V and 3 bases from J, the gap between germline ends came to 13 bases.